The clone carrying this T cell receptor beta chain turned up a few times. The source of the sample is a study of blood T cell repertoires in COVID-19. Across the study: From the United States, Italy and Spain came samples of acute and convalescent COVID-19. PBMCs, B-cell-depleted T cells, or T cells provided the cDNA or gDNA that made up the material.

Source study methods: Estimates of nucleated cell counts were drawn from the amplification of reference gene primers. Repertoires were generated with immunoSEQ multiplex PCR, while TCRdb's copy carries only in-frame clones and drops some. V and J calls and clone size are copied from that table; D and trimming were computed from the DNA. The table records approximately 190,000 clones, approximately 80% of them present only once. Trimming removed 6 bases at V and 5 bases at J, with 17 bases between. CDR3 length: 14 residues. Germline CDR1 WSHSY, CDR2 SAAADI. The chain links TRBV10-2 to TRBJ2-7; a weak D match, TRBD2 (6 bases). The material sequenced was peripheral blood. The clonotype was recovered from a man between 60 and 75 years old with acute or convalescent COVID-19. CDR3 in DNA: TGCGCCAGCAGCGTTACGGGAGCAATTAACGAGCAGTACTTC. Protein: CASSVTGAINEQYF.